This T cell receptor beta chain was sequenced in a study of OX40 agonist ivuxolimab in advanced cancers. General study points: Relative to CD4+, CD8+ T cells held more expanded clones on average.

TCRdb keeps only in-frame clones here, not all; method: immunoSEQ multiplex PCR. The sample has 40,000 to 60,000 clones; approximately 86% are singletons. This clone was counted a single time. Its cognate antigen is unknown. The CDR3 sequence is 14 residues long. Germline CDR1 is MDHEN and CDR2 is SYDVKM. V shed 11 bases and J shed 6 bases, with 20 bases lying between them. The J gene is TRBJ2-1, the V gene TRBV28; D remains ambiguous. This specimen was CD4+ or CD8+ T cells sorted from blood, taken in a trial of the OX40 agonist ivuxolimab. This clonotype was sampled from an adult with an advanced solid tumor such as melanoma, head and neck, liver or kidney cancer. CDR3 DNA: TGTGCCTACGGAGTAGGGCCCCCTACCAATGAGCAGTTCTTC. Residues: CAYGVGPPTNEQFF.